The 18 T cell receptor beta chains listed next were all sequenced from one sample in a study of T cell responses to AZD1222 COVID-19 vaccine. Measured with immunoSEQ multiplex PCR; TCRdb has only the in-frame clones, and not every one. The sample records 100,000 to 150,000 clones, approximately 94% being singletons. Here the sequenced sample was peripheral blood, taken on day 0 of AZD1222 vaccination. These receptors were collected from an adult in good health.

The chain couples TRBV9 to TRBJ1-1; no firm D call. The CDR3 extends over 14 amino acids. Germline loops: CDR1 SGDLS, CDR2 YYNGEE. Trimming removed 0 bases at V and 1 base at J, with 7 bases between. The CDR3 bases are TGTGCCAGCAGCGTAGCTCAGAGGAACACTGAAGCTTTCTTT. Amino acid sequence: CASSVAQRNTEAFF.

The sample holds one count of this clone. The chain couples TRBV3-1 (or the pseudogene TRBV3-2) to TRBJ2-7; 9 positions match TRBD2. CDR3 size: 14 residues. The germline gives CDR1 LGHDT, CDR2 YNNKEL (reference sequence). Trimming removed 5 bases from V and 6 bases from J; junction bases left unmatched: 8. The CDR3 DNA follows: TGTGCCAGCAGCGCTAGCGGGATGGGTCTCGAGCAGTACTTC. This encodes CASSASGMGLEQYF.

This rearrangement joins TRBV9 to TRBJ2-3; no firm D call. Trimming took off 0 bases at V and 4 bases at J, with 9 bases between the two ends. Germline V lookup: CDR1 SGDLS, CDR2 YYNGEE. This CDR3 contains 14 residues. CDR3 sequence: CASSVVRASDTQYF. The CDR3 DNA is TGTGCCAGCAGCGTAGTTAGAGCATCAGATACGCAGTATTTT.

This chain connects TRBV19 to TRBJ1-5, with TRBD1 matching 9 bases. The CDR3 is 15 amino acids. Germline CDR1 LNHDA, CDR2 SQIVND (reference sequence). Unmatched junction bases numbered 7, after V lost 8 bases and J lost 2 bases. CDR3 bases: TGTGCCAGTCTCCAACAGGGGGCTGGCAATCAGCCCCAGCATTTT. It specifies CASLQQGAGNQPQHF.

This chain joins TRBV6-5 and TRBJ2-1; D is undetermined. Germline V gene lookup returns CDR1 MNHEY and CDR2 SVGAGI. V lost 6 bases and J lost 9, with 12 bases in between. The CDR3 covers 12 residues. CDR3 in DNA: TGTGCCAGCAGCAGTGTGGTGAGTGAGCAGTTCTTC. Residues: CASSSVVSEQFF.

This chain links TRBV5-6 with TRBJ2-2; the D gene is possibly TRBD2 (6 bases). Germline V gene lookup returns CDR1 SGHDT and CDR2 YYEEEE. V shed 3 bases and J shed 7 bases, with 19 bases lying between them. The CDR3 covers 16 residues. CDR3 sequence: CASSSGTPIEGGELFF. The CDR3 DNA reads TGTGCCAGCAGCTCCGGGACTCCAATCGAAGGCGGGGAGCTGTTTTTT.

The chain uses TRBV18 and TRBJ2-7; TRBD2 matches at 9 bases. After removal of 3 bases from V and 4 bases from J, the junction contained 10 bases not matched to a gene. The CDR3 totals 16 residues. Germline CDR1 reads KGHSH; CDR2 reads LQKENI. The CDR3 bases are TGTGCCAGCTCACCCACCGGGTCAGCGGGAGGATACGAGCAGTACTTC. Amino acid sequence: CASSPTGSAGGYEQYF.

The V call is TRBV25-1, the J call TRBJ2-7, with D perhaps being TRBD1 or TRBD2 (5 bases each). The CDR3 totals 14 residues. V lost 4 bases to trimming and J lost 4 bases, with 14 bases between them. The germline V gene encodes CDR1 MGHDK and CDR2 SYGVNS. Here the CDR3 DNA reads TGTGCCAGCAGTGCAGGCACAGGACTTTACGAGCAGTACTTC. Protein product: CASSAGTGLYEQYF.

The V call is TRBV6-6, the J call TRBJ2-3; D is unresolved. CDR1 and CDR2 (germline): MNHNY, SVGAGI (reference sequence). The CDR3 consists of 16 residues. The V gene lost 2 bases and the J gene lost 0 bases, with 12 bases spanning the gap. The CDR3 coding sequence is TGTGCCAGCAGTTACGCTTTTTATTGGAGCACAGATACGCAGTATTTT. It is translated as CASSYAFYWSTDTQYF.

A single count supports this clone. The rearrangement uses TRBV18 and TRBJ1-1, with D possibly TRBD1 on 5 matching bases. The CDR3 runs to 13 residues. Looked up from germline, CDR1 is KGHSH and CDR2 is LQKENI. V lost 2 bases and J 3 bases, leaving 7 bases between the germline ends. The CDR3 DNA reads TGTGCCAGCTCACCAGGCAGGGACACTGAAGCTTTCTTT. As protein: CASSPGRDTEAFF.

The gene calls are TRBV5-1 and TRBJ1-5; no clear D. Germline CDR1 and CDR2: SGHRS and YFSETQ. Trimming left V 0 bases short and J 0 bases short, with 10 bases between. CDR3 length: 16 residues. The CDR3 loop is CASSLGGGDSNQPQHF. In DNA, the CDR3 is TGCGCCAGCAGCTTGGGGGGTGGGGATAGCAATCAGCCCCAGCATTTT.

The chain has TRBV5-5 and TRBJ2-5, with 15 bases fitting TRBD2. Unmatched junction bases numbered 7, after V lost 5 bases and J lost 5 bases. Germline CDR1 SGHKS, CDR2 YYEKEE (reference sequence). This CDR3 has 16 amino acids. CDR3 loop: CASSRTSGRGVETQYF. DNA of the CDR3: TGTGCCAGCAGTCGGACTAGCGGGAGGGGGGTGGAGACCCAGTACTTC.

This chain links TRBV27 with TRBJ2-5; 8 bases map to TRBD2. J gave up 5 bases and V 3 bases, and 5 bases lay outside the gene matches. From germline, CDR1 is MNHEY and CDR2 SMNVEV (reference sequence). The CDR3 loop spans 14 amino acids. The CDR3, as DNA: TGTGCCAGCAGTTTGTCTAGCGGGTGGGAGACCCAGTACTTC. This sequence encodes CASSLSSGWETQYF.

J is TRBJ2-1 and V is TRBV3-1 (or the pseudogene TRBV3-2); 14 nucleotides align to TRBD2. CDR1 LGHDT and CDR2 YNNKEL come from the germline V gene (reference sequence). The ends lost 2 bases at V and 9 bases at J; junction bases unmatched: 15. The CDR3 covers 19 residues. CDR3 amino acids: CASSQLDIFTGLAGGEQFF. As DNA, the CDR3 is TGTGCCAGCAGCCAACTCGATATATTTACAGGACTAGCGGGGGGTGAGCAGTTCTTC.

V usage is TRBV21-1 and J usage is TRBJ1-5; the table's TRBD1 call for D was not verified on the DNA. TRBV21-1 is reported as a pseudogene. This CDR3 spans 19 amino acids. As DNA, the CDR3 is TGTGCCAGCAGCCCGAAACGGGACAGGGCCGTCTATAGCAATCAGCCCCAGCATTTT. This encodes CASSPKRDRAVYSNQPQHF.

The V and J genes are TRBV11-2 and TRBJ1-3, with TRBD1 identical over 8 bases. Germline loops: CDR1 SGHAT, CDR2 FQNNGV. V lost 5 bases to trimming and J lost 2 bases; unmatched junction nucleotides: 5. The CDR3 runs to 15 residues. This CDR3 reads CASSTRDRPGNTIYF. CDR3 in DNA: TGTGCCAGCAGCACCCGGGACAGGCCTGGAAACACCATATATTTT.

The chain combines TRBV5-1 with TRBJ2-7; TRBD1 matches 9 bases. In germline, CDR1 is SGHRS, CDR2 YFSETQ. Trimming removed 0 bases from V and 3 bases from J; junction bases left unmatched: 4. This CDR3 contains 15 residues. For the CDR3, the DNA is TGCGCCAGCAGCTTGGAGGACAGGGGTTACTACGAGCAGTACTTC. It codes for CASSLEDRGYYEQYF.

The chain recombines TRBV10-1 with TRBJ2-1; TRBD2 aligns across 11 bases. Germline V gives CDR1 WNHNN, CDR2 SYGVQD (reference sequence). CDR3 size: 15 residues. V lost 2 bases and J lost 7; bases outside the gene matches: 4. In DNA, the CDR3 is TGCGCCAGCAGTGAGGGGACTAGCGGCTCGAATGAGCAGTTCTTC. This codes for CASSEGTSGSNEQFF.